These T cell receptor beta chains were read from a single sample in a study of blood T cell repertoires in COVID-19. Repertoires were generated with immunoSEQ multiplex PCR, while TCRdb's copy carries only in-frame clones and drops some. Among roughly 77,000 clones, under 80% were seen once, and the ten largest hold about 9.9%. Sequencing was done on a sample of peripheral blood. These receptors all stem from a human donor in a cohort sampled during active COVID-19. Both conserved end residues are part of each CDR3. The D gene is left open where the match is weak. A clone size is listed for some rows: how often the clone was seen (once, few, many), or a class if it is expanded.

NA | TRBJ2-2 | NA | TRBV12-3/TRBV12-4 | CASSRGVGELFF | TGTGCCAGCAGTCGCGGTGTAGGGGAGCTGTTTTTT
NA | TRBJ2-5 | NA | TRBV11-2 | CASSLDGTYQETQYF | TGTGCCAGCAGCTTAGATGGGACATACCAAGAGACCCAGTACTTC
NA | TRBJ1-5 | NA | TRBV28 | CASTPSGNQPQHF | TGTGCCAGCACCCCCTCCGGGAATCAGCCCCAGCATTTT
NA | TRBJ2-6 | NA | TRBV14 | CASSRGTGSSGANVLTF | TGTGCCAGCAGTCGCGGGACGGGGAGCTCTGGGGCCAACGTCCTGACTTTC
TRBD1 | TRBJ1-3 | NA | TRBV5-1 | CASSLASGTGGFGNTIYF | TGCGCCAGCAGCTTGGCCAGCGGGACAGGGGGATTCGGAAACACCATATATTTT
NA | TRBJ2-7 | NA | TRBV7-9 | CASSFQGGHSYEQYF | TGTGCCAGCAGCTTCCAGGGTGGCCACTCCTACGAGCAGTACTTC
NA | TRBJ1-5 | few | TRBV2 | CASTGTGQPQHF | TGTGCCAGTACAGGGACGGGTCAGCCCCAGCATTTT
NA | TRBJ1-6 | NA | TRBV4-1 | CASNRLWGDSPLHF | TGCGCCAGCAACAGACTATGGGGTGATTCACCCCTCCACTTT
NA | TRBJ2-1 | NA | TRBV11-3 | CASSLGASWSEQFF | TGTGCCAGCAGCTTAGGCGCTAGTTGGAGTGAGCAGTTCTTC
NA | TRBJ1-2 | NA | TRBV7-2 | CASKPGVLQDYGYTF | TGTGCCAGCAAGCCCGGGGTCCTCCAGGACTATGGCTACACCTTC